The source of this TCR beta chain is a study of blood T cell repertoires in COVID-19. In the authors' methods: Scientists estimated how many nucleated cells there were by amplifying reference gene primers. TCRdb's copy holds only in-frame clones and misses some; the assay was immunoSEQ multiplex PCR. Clone size and the V and J calls come from that table; the DNA yielded D and trimming. The sample lists approximately 350,000 clones, 65% to 85% seen once, with 2.5% to 3.5% in the top ten. The CDR3 length is 14 residues. The trim removed 6 bases at V and 4 bases at J, leaving 5 bases unmatched. Germline-derived CDR1 and CDR2 are SNHLY and FYNNEI.

The clonotype comes from a young man with active or convalescent COVID-19. The gene calls are TRBV2 and TRBJ1-4; the match to TRBD1 covers 7 bases. Sequences were obtained from peripheral blood. CDR3 residues: CASRLTGNNEKLFF. CDR3 in DNA: TGTGCCAGCAGGCTGACAGGGAATAATGAAAAACTGTTTTTT.